This T cell receptor (beta chain) appears in the sequencing data of a study of T cells in Graves' hyperthyroidism and ophthalmopathy. Only a few counts were recorded for this clonotype. Researchers amplified the TCR beta CDR3 regions from RNA transcripts. The HTBI primer set was used in a first-round RT-PCR of the TCR CDR3. One entry per CDR3 protein results from TCRdb running MiXCR on the multiplex PCR reads. Among about 570,000 distinct CDR3 sequences listed, under 60% were seen once. The sequenced material came from peripheral blood or thyroid tissue (not recorded which). The clonotype comes from an adult woman with Graves' disease, either hyperthyroidism or ophthalmopathy (not recorded which).

The CDR3 DNA reads as TGCAGCGTTGTGGAAGGTTGGGGAAATAATTCACCCCTCCACTTT. Protein sequence: CSVVEGWGNNSPLHF. V usage is TRBV29-1 and J usage is TRBJ1-6; no clear D. The CDR3 contains 15 residues. CDR1 SQVTM and CDR2 ANQGSEA come from the germline V gene. With 4 bases removed from V and 5 bases from J, the gap between germline ends came to 15 bases.